Listed below are T cell receptor beta chains from one sample, sequenced in a study of tumor T cells in aggressive B-cell lymphoma. The method was immunoSEQ multiplex PCR; TCRdb's version includes in-frame clones alone and lacks a portion of them. The sample lists under 10,000 clones; around four fifths were seen once. The sample consisted of tumor tissue. Every receptor here comes from an adult with diffuse large B cell lymphoma. The conserved cysteine and the conserved F or W are not part of the CDR3 here.

CDR3: ASSPGVGGRSNEQF
J: TRBJ2-1
length: 14
V: TRBV18

CDR3: AWSSLTTETPYEQY
J: TRBJ2-7
length: 14
V: TRBV30

CDR3: ASFTGGTSNQPQH
J: TRBJ1-5
length: 13
V: TRBV28

CDR3: ASSQEASGLTDTQY
J: TRBJ2-3
length: 14
V: TRBV4-1

CDR3: ASSVGWRTSGDVSTDTQY
J: TRBJ2-3
length: 18
V: TRBV9

CDR3: ASSLNRDQPQH
J: TRBJ1-5
length: 11
V: TRBV7-2

CDR3: ASSPPTGGGGTDTQY
J: TRBJ2-3
length: 15
V: TRBV18

CDR3: ASSQGLAGVETQY
J: TRBJ2-5
length: 13
V: TRBV27

CDR3: ASRQTRGSVNQPQH
J: TRBJ1-5
length: 14
V: TRBV27

CDR3: ASSQGLANYGYT
J: TRBJ1-2
length: 12
V: TRBV4-1

CDR3: AISGDRDNQPQH
J: TRBJ1-5
length: 12
V: TRBV10-3

CDR3: ASSPPGVALDTQY
J: TRBJ2-3
length: 13
V: TRBV4-2

CDR3: ASSLTGVGAGELF
J: TRBJ2-2
length: 13
V: TRBV5-6

CDR3: ASSWRAALGSPLH
J: TRBJ1-6
length: 13
V: TRBV7-2

CDR3: ASSLPGQPYEQY
J: TRBJ2-7
length: 12
V: TRBV7-2

CDR3: ASSGSGRAVETQY
J: TRBJ2-5
length: 13
V: TRBV2

CDR3: AKDGTGGEQY
J: TRBJ2-7
length: 10
V: TRBV2

CDR3: ASSQGLFYEQY
J: TRBJ2-7
length: 11
V: TRBV4-1

CDR3: ASSPTGQGGTGELF
J: TRBJ2-2
length: 14
V: TRBV7-9

CDR3: ASSLSGTSGYNEQF
J: TRBJ2-1
length: 14
V: TRBV5-1

CDR3: ASSPERETQY
J: TRBJ2-5
length: 10
V: TRBV4-1

CDR3: ASSLAEDRGYGYT
J: TRBJ1-2
length: 13
V: TRBV7-8

CDR3: ATSRGRRGNEQF
J: TRBJ2-1
length: 12
V: TRBV15

CDR3: ASAYGTSGIETQY
J: TRBJ2-5
length: 13
V: TRBV12-5

CDR3: ASSNRGITEAF
J: TRBJ1-1
length: 11
V: TRBV9

CDR3: ASSPWTGVDSPLH
J: TRBJ1-6
length: 13
V: TRBV11-2

CDR3: ASSSNRESYNEQF
J: TRBJ2-1
length: 13
V: TRBV7-6

CDR3: ASSSPGTSGYEQY
J: TRBJ2-7
length: 13
V: TRBV7-2

CDR3: ATSRGDRGKDTQH
J: .
length: 13
V: TRBV15

CDR3: AWDKRLKYGYT
J: TRBJ1-2
length: 11
V: TRBV30

CDR3: ASSLWVALGTGELF
J: TRBJ2-2
length: 14
V: TRBV28

CDR3: ASSLRGSGDTQY
J: TRBJ2-3
length: 12
V: TRBV27

CDR3: ASRPGQGAYEQY
J: TRBJ2-7
length: 12
V: TRBV2

CDR3: ASSPLRQGLDTQY
J: TRBJ2-3
length: 13
V: TRBV18

CDR3: ASSLYSSGGELF
J: TRBJ2-2
length: 12
V: TRBV7-8

CDR3: ASSQDLLGLAGYNEQF
J: TRBJ2-1
length: 16
V: TRBV14

CDR3: SVEKQQETQY
J: TRBJ2-5
length: 10
V: TRBV29-1

CDR3: ASDWGTEGTTEAF
J: TRBJ1-1
length: 13
V: TRBV19

CDR3: ASSVGSSNIQY
J: TRBJ2-4
length: 11
V: TRBV6-1

CDR3: AISEGGRVGYT
J: TRBJ1-2
length: 11
V: TRBV10-3

CDR3: AGYPQGPYGYT
J: TRBJ1-2
length: 11
V: TRBV30

CDR3: ASSFSYEQY
J: TRBJ2-7
length: 9
V: TRBV28

CDR3: ASSVVRNTGELF
J: TRBJ2-2
length: 12
V: TRBV9

CDR3: ASSFGTVGELF
J: TRBJ2-2
length: 11
V: TRBV6-1

CDR3: ATSRDYRAGGYT
J: TRBJ1-2
length: 12
V: TRBV15

CDR3: ASSIGVNYEQY
J: TRBJ2-7
length: 11
V: TRBV19

CDR3: ASSLGLGTSGTDTQY
J: TRBJ2-3
length: 15
V: TRBV11-2

CDR3: ASGLVLGGSYNEQF
J: TRBJ2-1
length: 14
V: TRBV12-5

CDR3: ASSFSGEGNQPQH
J: TRBJ1-5
length: 13
V: TRBV7-2

CDR3: ASSFPPWGVDNEQF
J: TRBJ2-1
length: 14
V: TRBV28

CDR3: ASSLTGTGDEKLF
J: TRBJ1-4
length: 13
V: TRBV9

CDR3: AWRRGAGLYEQY
J: TRBJ2-7
length: 12
V: TRBV30

CDR3: ASSKARSSYNSSLH
J: TRBJ1-6
length: 14
V: TRBV27

CDR3: ASSSDGGRGDYGYT
J: TRBJ1-2
length: 14
V: TRBV5-1

CDR3: ASSQVWTGINTEAF
J: TRBJ1-1
length: 14
V: TRBV4-2

CDR3: ASSLGGKYSNQPQH
J: TRBJ1-5
length: 14
V: TRBV27

CDR3: ASSLSGSWEETQY
J: TRBJ2-5
length: 13
V: TRBV5-1

CDR3: AISESGTSGRAGDTQY
J: TRBJ2-3
length: 16
V: TRBV10-3

CDR3: ASNVFISGYTEAL
J: TRBJ1-1
length: 13
V: TRBV2

CDR3: ASRDRGNQETQY
J: TRBJ2-5
length: 12
V: TRBV10-1